This TCR beta chain is from a study of T cell changes during pregnancy in multiple sclerosis. Data came from immunoSEQ multiplex PCR; TCRdb stores just in-frame clones and leaves some out. In the table there are some 70,000 clones, around 90% of which are singletons. With 8 bases removed from V and 1 base from J, the gap between germline ends came to 14 bases. Germline-derived CDR1 and CDR2 are ENHRY and SYGVKD. The CDR3 totals 14 residues. Sequencing was performed on peripheral blood, taken after pregnancy. The source is a female donor in good health, enrolled as a control in a pregnancy study. This chain links TRBV10-3 with TRBJ1-1; D possibly corresponds to TRBD1 (6 bases). CDR3 sequence: CAISNPTGNTEAFF. The CDR3 nucleotides read TGTGCCATCTCGAATCCGACAGGGAACACTGAAGCTTTCTTT.